The source of this TCR beta chain is a study of CD8 T cells in cerebrospinal fluid in Alzheimer's disease. TCRdb reworked the 10x single-cell sequencing reads into one entry per CDR3 protein, no DNA. This table lists about 1,200 distinct CDR3 sequences. Overall study results and limits: EBV-specific clones showed no enrichment in Alzheimer's patients and were not the top expanded clones.

The CDR3 sequence is 15 residues long. Per germline, CDR1 DFQATT and CDR2 SNEGSKA (reference sequence). According to its frequency, this clonotype is large (0.1 to 1%). The antigen is not known. Source material: cerebrospinal fluid. The chain joins TRBV20-1 to TRBJ2-2; TCRdb designates TRBD2, a call that cannot be tested without DNA. The clonotype originates from a human donor in good health. This CDR3 reads CSAAFSGDFTGELFF.